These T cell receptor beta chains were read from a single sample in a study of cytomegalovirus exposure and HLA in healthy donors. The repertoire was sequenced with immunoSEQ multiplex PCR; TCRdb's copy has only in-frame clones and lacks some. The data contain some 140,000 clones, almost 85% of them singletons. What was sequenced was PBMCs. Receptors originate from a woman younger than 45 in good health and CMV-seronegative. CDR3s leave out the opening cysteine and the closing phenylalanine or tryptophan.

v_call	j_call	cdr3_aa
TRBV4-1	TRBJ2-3	ASSQDGASQY
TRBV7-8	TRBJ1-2	ASSLGGLHYGYT
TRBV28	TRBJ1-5	ASRGSGINQPQH
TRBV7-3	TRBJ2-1	ASSSGISSYNEQF
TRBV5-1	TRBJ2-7	ASSLPTANYEQY
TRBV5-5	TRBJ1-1	ASSLRVNTEAF
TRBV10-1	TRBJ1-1	ASSESRGGTEAF
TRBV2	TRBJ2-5	ASNINRGGETQY
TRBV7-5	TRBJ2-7	ARSLAHDRGSLYEQY
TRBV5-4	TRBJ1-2	ASSFGTGDGYT
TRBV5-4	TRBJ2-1	ASSPKLAGGWLGEQF
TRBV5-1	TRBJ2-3	ASSRDQGTDTQY
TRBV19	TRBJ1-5	ASSTGISNQPQH
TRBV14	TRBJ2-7	ASSQGRGHSYEQY
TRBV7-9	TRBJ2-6	ASSLFRRTGANVLT
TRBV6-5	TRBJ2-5	ASQTWGPQETQY
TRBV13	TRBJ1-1	ASSSFYEEAF
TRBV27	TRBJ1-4	ASSRTGGRANEKLF
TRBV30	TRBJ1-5	AWAMGDSSSSNQPQH
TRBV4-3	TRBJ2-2	ASSLRTEGTGELF
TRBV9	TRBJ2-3	ASSVYLSASSTDTQY
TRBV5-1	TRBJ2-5	ASSPDSSFETQY
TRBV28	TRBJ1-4	ASRTLGARNNEKLF
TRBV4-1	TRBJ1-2	ASSQETGKAYT
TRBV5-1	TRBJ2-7	ASSDGTGGFYEQY
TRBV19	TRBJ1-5	ASQPVGTPSNQPQH
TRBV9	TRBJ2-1	ASSGPSGGGYNEQF
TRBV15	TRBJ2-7	ATSRVGGIYEQY
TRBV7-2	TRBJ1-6	ASSLDRGQSPLH
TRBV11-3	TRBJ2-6	ASSRKERIPALSGANVLT
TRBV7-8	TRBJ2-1	ASSVRDRGKSNEQF
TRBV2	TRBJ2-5	ASSGGSGQQETQY
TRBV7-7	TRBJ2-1	ASSPTSGNEQF
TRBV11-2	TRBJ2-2	ASSHYRVGGGELF
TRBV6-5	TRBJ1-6	ASSPDRDSFSPLH
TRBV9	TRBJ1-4	ASSPHPGNIEKLF
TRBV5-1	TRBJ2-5	ASSTGTGYQETQY
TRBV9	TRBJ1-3	ASSVEGAIGNTIY
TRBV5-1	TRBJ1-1	ASSLGSGVLTEAF
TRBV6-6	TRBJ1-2	ATREDQGVSYGYT
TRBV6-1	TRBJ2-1	ASSEFSAGAWEQF
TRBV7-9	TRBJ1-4	ASADGYATNEKLF
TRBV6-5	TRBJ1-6	ASTDWGLNSPLH
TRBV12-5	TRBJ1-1	ASGLERTGGNTEAF
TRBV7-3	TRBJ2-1	ASSPQTSVINEQF
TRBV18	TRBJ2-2	ASSLGTGEIAGELF